These 18 T cell receptor delta chains share one sample of origin, sequenced in a study of gammadelta T cells in human blood. TCRdb reran clone calling via CATT on the RT-PCR reads. The table lists more than 1,500 delta-chain clones, around 9.5% of them singletons. The specimen was non-Vgamma9Vdelta2 gamma-delta T cells from infant blood. The receptors were sampled from a human donor.

In this sample, this clone turned up a few times. The chain uses TRDV1 and TRDJ1; tentative D call: TRDD3 (6 bases). Germline values: CDR1 TSWWSYY, CDR2 QGS. The length of the CDR3 is 17 residues. The V end was cut by 5 bases, the J end by 0 bases, with 19 bases between. DNA for the CDR3: TGTGCTCTTGGGACCCACCGGTGGGGGGAGTACACCGATAAACTCATCTTT. Protein product: CALGTHRWGEYTDKLIF.

In its sample, this clone is medium-sized. This chain connects TRDV1 to TRDJ1, with TRDD3 identical over 8 bases. The CDR3 is made up of 23 amino acids. V lost 4 bases to trimming and J lost 3 bases; unmatched junction nucleotides: 31. The germline V gene encodes CDR1 TSWWSYY and CDR2 QGS. CDR3 region: CALGGTKAINWGVRASISDKLIF. Here the CDR3 DNA reads TGTGCTCTTGGGGGAACCAAGGCCATCAACTGGGGGGTACGCGCCTCTATTTCCGATAAACTCATCTTT.

Relative to its sample, this clone is medium-sized. The chain is built from TRDV1 and TRDJ1; possibly TRDD2 or TRDD3 for D (5 bases each). Germline V CDR1 and CDR2: TSWWSYY, QGS. The V end was cut by 1 base, the J end by 1 base, with 19 bases between. The CDR3 is made up of 18 amino acids. The CDR3 DNA is TGTGCTCTTGGGGAACCCCTTCTTCCCACCGGGGGCACCGATAAACTCATCTTT. Translation: CALGEPLLPTGGTDKLIF.

This sequence joins TRAV29/DV5 and TRDJ1; TRDD3 aligns across 12 bases. This CDR3 spans 22 amino acids. Per the germline V gene, CDR1 is NSMFDY and CDR2 is ISSIKDK. J gave up 0 bases and V 1 base, and 22 bases lay outside the gene matches. Here the CDR3 reads CAASQDTLLGDTPPLNTDKLIF. The CDR3, as DNA: TGTGCAGCAAGCCAAGATACCCTACTGGGGGATACCCCCCCCTTAAACACCGATAAACTCATCTTT.

This clone is categorized as medium-sized. V gene TRDV1 combines with J gene TRDJ2, with 7 bases matching TRDD3. The V segment lost 0 bases and the J segment 10 bases; nucleotides outside the gene matches: 8. Germline V gene lookup returns CDR1 TSWWSYY and CDR2 QGS. The CDR3 covers 15 residues. In DNA, the CDR3 is TGTGCTCTTGGGGAACTCCTACCTGGGGGCTTACAACTCTTCTTT. This sequence encodes CALGELLPGGLQLFF.

This clone was found a few times. The rearrangement links TRAV14/DV4 to TRDJ1, with D tentatively TRDD3 (8 bases). CDR1 TSDPSYG and CDR2 QGSYDQQN come from the germline V gene (reference sequence). The length of the CDR3 is 24 residues. The CDR3 region is CALSGIKIIPTGRYWGFYTDKLIF. The CDR3 region has the DNA TGTGCTCTGAGTGGGATCAAGATAATTCCTACGGGGCGCTACTGGGGGTTCTACACCGATAAACTCATCTTT.

By proportion, this clone is medium-sized (0.01 to 0.1%). The chain is built from TRDV2 and TRDJ1, with D possibly matching TRDD3 (6 bases). Germline CDR1 is GEAIGNYY and CDR2 is EKD. The CDR3 has 20 residues. V dropped 0 bases and J dropped 2 bases, with 27 bases sitting between them. CDR3 protein: CACDTPSYWAPYGGTDKLIF. The CDR3 nucleotides read TGTGCCTGTGACACCCCCTCGTACTGGGCCCCATACGGCGGAACCGATAAACTCATCTTT.

By its share, this clone is medium-sized (0.01 to 0.1%). The rearrangement joins TRDV1 to TRDJ1; 10 positions agree with TRDD3. Germline V gene lookup returns CDR1 TSWWSYY and CDR2 QGS. V was pared by 0 bases and J by 4 bases, with 14 bases of the junction left unmatched. CDR3 length equals 19 residues. The CDR3 coding sequence is TGTGCTCTTGGGGAACTTCCCCGGGGGGGATACGCGAAGAGCGATAAACTCATCTTT. Its translation is CALGELPRGGYAKSDKLIF.

By frequency in the sample, this clone is medium-sized (0.01 to 0.1%). The chain recombines TRDV1 with TRDJ1, with 9 bases fitting TRDD2. There are 20 residues in the CDR3. V lost 0 bases to trimming and J lost 2 bases; unmatched junction nucleotides: 16. Germline CDR1 and CDR2: TSWWSYY and QGS. CDR3 residues: CALGELGLPTILLRTDKLIF. The CDR3 region has the DNA TGTGCTCTTGGGGAACTAGGCCTTCCTACTATTTTACTGAGGACCGATAAACTCATCTTT.

Regarding this clone: Other nucleotide sequences in the sample specify the same CDR3. The V call is TRDV1, the J call TRDJ1, with 9 positions matching TRDD3. With V trimmed by 0 bases and J by 5 bases, 1 base remained unmatched. CDR1 is TSWWSYY, CDR2 QGS, per germline. The CDR3 totals 14 residues. CDR3 DNA: TGTGCTCTTGGGGAACTACTGGGGGAGGATAAACTCATCTTT. It translates to CALGELLGEDKLIF.

This clone was seen more than once but under ten times. V is TRAV38-2/DV8 and J is TRDJ1; 8 bases align to TRDD3. Germline CDR1 and CDR2: TSESDYY and QEAYKQQN. V was clipped by 9 bases and J by 4 bases; unmatched bases: 29. The CDR3 spans 20 residues. The CDR3 DNA is TGTGCTTTCGCGGGACGTTATAAACTACCGGAGAGGGGGATAGTCGATAAACTCATCTTT. Translating it yields CAFAGRYKLPERGIVDKLIF.

Sample share makes this clone medium-sized. The rearrangement links TRDV3 to TRDJ1, with D perhaps matching TRDD3 (6 bases). This CDR3 has 15 residues. CDR1 and CDR2 (germline): TVYSNPD, GDNSRS (reference sequence). The V and J ends lost 1 base and 1 base respectively, with 16 bases between them. The CDR3 DNA is TGTGCCTTTAAATTGAGGGGGACTCTCACCGATAAACTCATCTTT. It yields the protein CAFKLRGTLTDKLIF.

This clone rates as large. The gene calls are TRDV1 and TRDJ1, with TRDD3 matching 12 bases. CDR3 length: 28 amino acids. Per germline, CDR1 TSWWSYY and CDR2 QGS. V was pared by 3 bases and J by 0 bases, with 38 bases of the junction left unmatched. The CDR3 loop is CALGDFPNLPQVRTGGYQYVFYTDKLIF. The CDR3 nucleotides are TGTGCTCTTGGGGATTTTCCGAACCTTCCTCAAGTTCGTACTGGGGGATACCAATACGTATTTTACACCGATAAACTCATCTTT.

The V and J genes are TRDV1 and TRDJ1; the D call may be TRDD2 or TRDD3 (5 bases each). Germline V lookup: CDR1 TSWWSYY, CDR2 QGS. Trimming took 2 bases from V and 8 from J, leaving 30 bases between them. There are 19 residues in the CDR3. The CDR3 coding sequence is TGTGCTCTTGGGGAATTGGCCCCTTCTGGTTCGCTGGTGGGGTACAAACTCATCTTT. The encoded protein is CALGELAPSGSLVGYKLIF.

This clone is labeled large. The sample contains more than one DNA sequence encoding this CDR3. The chain joins TRDV1 to TRDJ3, with D possibly being TRDD2 or TRDD3 (9 bases each). The CDR3 runs 24 residues. Germline V gene lookup returns CDR1 TSWWSYY and CDR2 QGS. Trimming cost V 3 bases and J 3 bases, with 33 bases left between them. The CDR3 sequence: CALGESLPTLGDEEWGWDTRQMFF. The CDR3 nucleotides read TGTGCTCTTGGGGAGAGCCTTCCTACTCTGGGGGATGAGGAGTGGGGCTGGGACACCCGACAGATGTTTTTC.

By share, this clone counts as large. This rearrangement joins TRDV1 to TRDJ1; 8 bases fit TRDD3. Germline values: CDR1 TSWWSYY, CDR2 QGS. The CDR3 spans 21 residues. The V gene end was trimmed by 2 bases and the J gene end by 7 bases; junction bases not matched to a gene: 27. In DNA, the CDR3 is TGTGCTCTTGGGGAAACCCCACCGTGGAACTGGGGGCCAGACCGTGGGGTTAAACTCATCTTT. Its translation is CALGETPPWNWGPDRGVKLIF.

This clone ranks as medium-sized. The V call is TRDV1, the J call TRDJ1; TRDD3 matches at 11 bases. The CDR3 consists of 23 residues. After removal of 1 base from V and 0 bases from J, the junction contained 22 bases not matched to a gene. Germline-derived CDR1 and CDR2 are TSWWSYY and QGS. The CDR3 nucleotides read TGTGCTCTTGGGGAACACCCTCCCGGTACTGGGGGATATAGAGCAAAGTACACCGATAAACTCATCTTT. This encodes CALGEHPPGTGGYRAKYTDKLIF.

By share, this clone counts as medium-sized. This rearrangement joins TRDV1 to TRDJ1, with TRDD3 identical over 13 bases. Germline values: CDR1 TSWWSYY, CDR2 QGS. The ends lost 0 bases at V and 2 bases at J; junction bases unmatched: 12. The CDR3 contains 20 residues. The CDR3 DNA sequence: TGTGCTCTTGGGGAACTTAGGAATCCACTGGGGGATACGCCAACCGATAAACTCATCTTT. Its translation: CALGELRNPLGDTPTDKLIF.